This is a list of T cell receptor beta chains from one sample in a study of shared clonotypes between healthy human individuals. TCRdb's copy holds only in-frame clones and misses some; the assay was immunoSEQ multiplex PCR. This sample has a few million clones, with 93% found just once. The sequencing input was naive CD8+ T cells from PBMCs. These receptors came from a man between 18 and 29 years old in good health. Some clones in this sample may be carry-over from other donors' samples. Both conserved end residues are part of each CDR3. The D gene is left open where the match is weak. Clone size appears in some rows only: once, few, many, or a class for an expanded clone.

D gene | J gene | V gene | clone size | CDR3 DNA | CDR3 protein
- | TRBJ2-7 | TRBV7-3 | - | TGTGCCAGCAGCTTAAGCGTTAAGAGCTCCTACGAGCAGTACTTC | CASSLSVKSSYEQYF
- | TRBJ1-2 | TRBV9 | - | TGTGCCAGCAGCGGACCCCAGGGTATCAACTATGGCTACACCTTC | CASSGPQGINYGYTF
TRBD1 | TRBJ2-2 | TRBV11-2 | - | TGTGCCAGCAGCGCCCGACAGGGAGTGAACACCGGGGAGCTGTTTTTT | CASSARQGVNTGELFF
TRBD2 | TRBJ2-3 | TRBV2 | - | TGTGCCAGCAGAACTAGCGGGAGTCTGACAGATACGCAGTATTTT | CASRTSGSLTDTQYF
- | TRBJ1-2 | TRBV9 | - | TGTGCCAGCAGCGTAGCTACTGGGGTGGGGTACTATGGCTACACCTTC | CASSVATGVGYYGYTF
- | TRBJ1-2 | TRBV9 | - | TGTGCCAGCAGCGTAGATTGGCTGGGGTTTAACGCGAACTATGGCTACACCTTC | CASSVDWLGFNANYGYTF
- | TRBJ1-4 | TRBV5-6 | few | TGTGCCAGCAGCCTGGCAGGGAATGAAAAACTGTTTTTT | CASSLAGNEKLFF
TRBD1 | TRBJ2-7 | TRBV15 | once | TGTGCCACCAGCCCTGGGGCAGGGGGCTACGAGCAGTACTTC | CATSPGAGGYEQYF
- | TRBJ2-1 | TRBV2 | - | TGTGCCAGCAGTGAGGTAGGGGATGAGCAGTTCTTC | CASSEVGDEQFF
- | TRBJ1-4 | TRBV9 | - | TGTGCCAGCAGCGTAGGTTACAGCACCCTAAGCAAACTGTTTTTT | CASSVGYSTLSKLFF
- | TRBJ2-1 | TRBV27 | - | TGTGCCAGCAGTTTACAGGGGCAGAGCAATGAGCAGTTCTTC | CASSLQGQSNEQFF
- | TRBJ2-7 | TRBV10-3 | - | TGTGCCATCAGTGAAGTTGGGCTGATCTCCTACGAGCAGTACTTC | CAISEVGLISYEQYF
TRBD1 | TRBJ2-7 | TRBV6-6 | - | TGTGCCAGCAGTTACGCGGGACAGGATTACGAGCAGTACTTC | CASSYAGQDYEQYF
TRBD2 | TRBJ2-1 | TRBV5-8 | - | TGTGCCAGCAGCCTAGGACTAGTGTGGCAGTTCTTC | CASSLGLVWQFF
- | TRBJ1-5 | TRBV28 | - | TGTGCCAGCACCATTTCCCCGGCGGAAGCCAATCAGCCCCAGCATTTT | CASTISPAEANQPQHF